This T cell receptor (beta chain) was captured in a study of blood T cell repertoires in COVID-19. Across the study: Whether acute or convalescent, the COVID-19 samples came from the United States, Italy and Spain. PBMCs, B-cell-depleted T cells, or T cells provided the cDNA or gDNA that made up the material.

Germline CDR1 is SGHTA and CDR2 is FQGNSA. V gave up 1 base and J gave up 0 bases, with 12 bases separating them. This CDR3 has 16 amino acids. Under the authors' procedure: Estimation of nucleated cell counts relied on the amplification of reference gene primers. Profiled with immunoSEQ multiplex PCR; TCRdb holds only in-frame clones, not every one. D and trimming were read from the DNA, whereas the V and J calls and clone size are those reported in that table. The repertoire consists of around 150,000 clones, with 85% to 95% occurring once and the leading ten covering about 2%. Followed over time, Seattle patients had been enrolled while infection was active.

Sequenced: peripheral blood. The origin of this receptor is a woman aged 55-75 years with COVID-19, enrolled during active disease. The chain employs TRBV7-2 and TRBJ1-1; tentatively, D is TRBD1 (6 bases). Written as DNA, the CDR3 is TGTGCCAGCAGCTTAGAGCCAGGGGTAATGAACACTGAAGCTTTCTTT. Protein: CASSLEPGVMNTEAFF. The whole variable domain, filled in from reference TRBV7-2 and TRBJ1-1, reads GAGVSQSPSNKVTEKGKDVELRCDPISGHTALYWYRQSLGQGLEFLIYFQGNSAPDKSGLPSDRFSAERTGGSVSTLTIQRTQQEDSAVYLCASSLEPGVMNTEAFFGQGTRLTVV.